Following are 10 T cell receptor beta chains from one sample sequenced in a study of CD8 T cells in ankylosing spondylitis. TCRdb re-called the 5' RACE reads with MiXCR, one entry per CDR3 protein. There are some 37,000 distinct CDR3 sequences in the sample; 9.5% to 11% occur only once, and 20% to 25% lies in the top ten. Sequencing was carried out using synovial fluid, either unsorted or a sorted T cell fraction (not recorded which). These receptors all stem from a male donor with ankylosing spondylitis.

This clonotype has a count of ten or more. A much larger clone differs from this one at a single base, so this may be a read error. V gene TRBV29-1 combines with J gene TRBJ2-1; 7 positions agree with TRBD2. The trim removed 6 bases at V and 7 bases at J, leaving 15 bases unmatched. The length of the CDR3 is 15 residues. Germline V CDR1 and CDR2: SQVTM, ANQGSEA. The DNA for the CDR3 is TGCAGCGTAGAGCGGGACGGGGGAATGTGGAATGAGCAGTTCTTC. The encoded protein is CSVERDGGMWNEQFF.

The V call is TRBV20-1, the J call TRBJ1-1; no clear D gene. The germline gives CDR1 DFQATT, CDR2 SNEGSKA (reference sequence). V dropped 0 bases and J dropped 3 bases, with 14 bases sitting between them. CDR3 length: 15 residues. The CDR3 DNA sequence: TGCAGTGCTAGAGATCCGGGGTTGAGCGACACTGAAGCTTTCTTT. It is translated as CSARDPGLSDTEAFF.

This clonotype was picked up many times. This chain uses TRBV28 with TRBJ2-7, with 14 bases matching TRBD2. The CDR3 sequence is 15 residues long. V shed 3 bases, J shed 5 bases, and the junction held 3 bases outside the gene matches. Germline values: CDR1 MDHEN, CDR2 SYDVKM. This chain's CDR3 is CASSLQGLAGDEQYF. The CDR3 coding sequence is TGTGCCAGCAGTTTGCAGGGACTAGCGGGAGACGAGCAGTACTTC.

This clonotype was counted only a few times. The chain has TRBV4-2 and TRBJ2-7; D possibly corresponds to TRBD2 (7 bases). The CDR3 is 18 residues long. Trimming stripped 0 bases from V and 0 bases from J, with 18 bases between. Germline CDR1 and CDR2: LGHNA and YNFKEQ. This CDR3 reads CASSQDVGGQTVSYEQYF. The CDR3 DNA reads TGTGCCAGCAGCCAAGATGTGGGGGGGCAAACAGTCTCCTACGAGCAGTACTTC.

The gene calls are TRBV27 and TRBJ2-7, with D maybe TRBD1 (7 bases). Germline CDR1 MNHEY, CDR2 SMNVEV (reference sequence). This CDR3 has 16 residues. Trimming shortened V by 4 bases and J by 4 bases, and 20 bases separated the two germline ends. CDR3 region: CASSYETTGAGYEQYF. The CDR3 nucleotides read TGTGCCAGCAGTTACGAAACCACAGGGGCGGGATACGAGCAGTACTTC.

The chain links TRBV2 to TRBJ1-6; D is uncertain. Between the trimmed V and J ends, which lost 2 bases and 8 bases, there was a span of 7 bases. The CDR3 has 13 residues. Per germline, CDR1 SNHLY and CDR2 FYNNEI. The DNA for the CDR3 is TGTGCCAGCAGTGAATCTGTGTATTCACCCCTCCACTTT. This encodes CASSESVYSPLHF.

At least ten counts were recorded for this clonotype. The rearrangement uses TRBV12-3 or TRBV12-4 and TRBJ2-1, with TRBD2 identical over 7 bases. The CDR3 spans 15 residues. With 6 bases clipped from V and 4 bases from J, the junction kept 9 bases outside the gene matches. The CDR3 DNA sequence: TGTGCCAGCAGACCGATTAGCGGGCGGTACAATGAGCAGTTCTTC. Translating gives CASRPISGRYNEQFF.

In this sample, this clonotype turned up many times. The chain links TRBV12-3 or TRBV12-4 to TRBJ1-1; tentatively, D is TRBD1 (5 bases). Trimming took 2 bases from V and 2 from J, leaving 9 bases between them. The CDR3 totals 14 residues. The CDR3 DNA follows: TGTGCCAGCAGTTTATATGGGGACAACACTGAAGCTTTCTTT. It codes for CASSLYGDNTEAFF.

This clonotype occurred many times. The chain is built from TRBV6-5 and TRBJ2-3; D is unresolved. This CDR3 region has 16 residues. Per the germline V gene, CDR1 is MNHEY and CDR2 is SVGAGI. V was trimmed by 2 bases and J by 4 bases, leaving 16 bases between them. CDR3 nucleotides: TGTGCCAGCAGTTACCCTGCTCCTCTCGGTTCAGATACGCAGTATTTT. Protein: CASSYPAPLGSDTQYF.

Many counts were recorded for this clonotype. V and J are TRBV6-1 and TRBJ2-1; 15 nucleotides align to TRBD2. The CDR3 consists of 14 residues. The ends lost 6 bases at V and 7 bases at J; junction bases unmatched: 1. Germline CDR1 is MNHNS and CDR2 is SASEGT. CDR3 amino acids: CASRGLAGGNEQFF. CDR3 bases: TGTGCCAGCAGGGGACTAGCGGGAGGAAATGAGCAGTTCTTC.